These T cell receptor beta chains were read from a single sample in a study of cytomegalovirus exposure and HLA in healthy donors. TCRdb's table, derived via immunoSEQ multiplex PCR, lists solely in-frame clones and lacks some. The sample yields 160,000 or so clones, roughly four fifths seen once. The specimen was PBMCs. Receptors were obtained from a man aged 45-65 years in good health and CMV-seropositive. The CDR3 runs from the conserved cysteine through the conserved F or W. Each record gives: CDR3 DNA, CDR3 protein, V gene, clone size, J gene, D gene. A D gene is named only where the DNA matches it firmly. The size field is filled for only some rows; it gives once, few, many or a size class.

CDR3nt: TGTGCCAGCAGCCCTCGGAGAGATACGCAGTATTTT
CDR3aa: CASSPRRDTQYF
v_gene: TRBV7-2
abundance: -
j_gene: TRBJ2-3
d_gene: -

CDR3nt: TGCGCCAGCAGCTTCTCTCCGGGACAGGGCTACGAGCAGTACTTC
CDR3aa: CASSFSPGQGYEQYF
v_gene: TRBV5-1
abundance: -
j_gene: TRBJ2-7
d_gene: TRBD1

CDR3nt: TGTGCCATCAGTGACCCAGCGGGAGGGCCTCACGAGCAGTACTTC
CDR3aa: CAISDPAGGPHEQYF
v_gene: TRBV10-3
abundance: -
j_gene: TRBJ2-7
d_gene: TRBD2

CDR3nt: TGCGCCAGCAGCCAAGGGTTTGGCGGGGATTACGAGCAGTACTTC
CDR3aa: CASSQGFGGDYEQYF
v_gene: TRBV4-3
abundance: -
j_gene: TRBJ2-7
d_gene: -

CDR3nt: TGTGCCAGCAGCCCCGGCGGAGGTCGCTCCTACGAGCAGTACTTC
CDR3aa: CASSPGGGRSYEQYF
v_gene: TRBV11-3
abundance: few
j_gene: TRBJ2-7
d_gene: -

CDR3nt: TGTGCCAGCAGGGAACTAGCGGGGGGGCCGACTAATGAGCAGTTCTTC
CDR3aa: CASRELAGGPTNEQFF
v_gene: TRBV2
abundance: -
j_gene: TRBJ2-1
d_gene: TRBD2

CDR3nt: TGTGCCAGCAGGGGGACAGGGACCCAAGAGACCCAGTACTTC
CDR3aa: CASRGTGTQETQYF
v_gene: TRBV6-5
abundance: -
j_gene: TRBJ2-5
d_gene: TRBD1

CDR3nt: TGTGCCAGTAACCCACAGGGGGTCTCATATGGCTACACCTTC
CDR3aa: CASNPQGVSYGYTF
v_gene: TRBV19
abundance: once
j_gene: TRBJ1-2
d_gene: TRBD1

CDR3nt: TGTGCCAGCAGCTTATTGGACAGAGATTCATATGAAGCTTTCTTT
CDR3aa: CASSLLDRDSYEAFF
v_gene: TRBV5-8
abundance: -
j_gene: TRBJ1-1
d_gene: -

CDR3nt: TGTGCCACCGGTGGGACAGGGGCCACCGGGGAGCTGTTTTTT
CDR3aa: CATGGTGATGELFF
v_gene: TRBV2
abundance: -
j_gene: TRBJ2-2
d_gene: TRBD1

CDR3nt: TGTGCCTCTTTGGGACAGGGTAGATCTGAAGCTTTCTTT
CDR3aa: CASLGQGRSEAFF
v_gene: TRBV19
abundance: -
j_gene: TRBJ1-1
d_gene: TRBD1

CDR3nt: TGTGCCAGCAGAGCGGGAGGGGGTACAGATACGCAGTATTTT
CDR3aa: CASRAGGGTDTQYF
v_gene: TRBV28
abundance: -
j_gene: TRBJ2-3
d_gene: TRBD2

CDR3nt: TGCGCCAGCAGCCTCGGACAAGACGAGCAGTACTTC
CDR3aa: CASSLGQDEQYF
v_gene: TRBV5-1
abundance: -
j_gene: TRBJ2-7
d_gene: -

CDR3nt: TGCGCCAGCACCCAGCCGGGACTAGCGGGAGCTACAGATACGCAGTATTTT
CDR3aa: CASTQPGLAGATDTQYF
v_gene: TRBV10-2
abundance: -
j_gene: TRBJ2-3
d_gene: TRBD2

CDR3nt: TGTGCCAGCAGCCGTCGGACAGGGGGACTAGCGGGAGAGGTGCAGTATTTT
CDR3aa: CASSRRTGGLAGEVQYF
v_gene: TRBV5-4
abundance: -
j_gene: TRBJ2-3
d_gene: TRBD2

CDR3nt: TGCGCCAGCAGCTCGGGACTGAGAGGAACGGAAGCTTTCTTT
CDR3aa: CASSSGLRGTEAFF
v_gene: TRBV5-1
abundance: -
j_gene: TRBJ1-1
d_gene: -

CDR3nt: TGTGCCAGCAGCTTAGCGGTCAGGGAAAACTACGAGCAGTACTTC
CDR3aa: CASSLAVRENYEQYF
v_gene: TRBV7-2
abundance: few
j_gene: TRBJ2-7
d_gene: -

CDR3nt: TGTGCCAGTAATGTCGGTTTTGGCACTGAAGCTTTCTTT
CDR3aa: CASNVGFGTEAFF
v_gene: TRBV19
abundance: many
j_gene: TRBJ1-1
d_gene: -

CDR3nt: TGTGCCACCCGGGAGATGACTGGAAACACCATATATTTT
CDR3aa: CATREMTGNTIYF
v_gene: TRBV15
abundance: -
j_gene: TRBJ1-3
d_gene: -

CDR3nt: TGTGCCATCAAGGAGACAGAAAAAGAGACCCAGTACTTC
CDR3aa: CAIKETEKETQYF
v_gene: TRBV10-3
abundance: few
j_gene: TRBJ2-5
d_gene: -

CDR3nt: TGTGCCAGCAGCCCGATGGGACAGGGGTACGAGCAGTACTTC
CDR3aa: CASSPMGQGYEQYF
v_gene: TRBV5-6
abundance: -
j_gene: TRBJ2-7
d_gene: TRBD1

CDR3nt: TGTGCCAGCAGCGTTTGGAGTAGCTCCTACAATGAGCAGTTCTTC
CDR3aa: CASSVWSSSYNEQFF
v_gene: TRBV9
abundance: -
j_gene: TRBJ2-1
d_gene: -

CDR3nt: TGTGCCAGCAGCCTAGGGCACCAAAACGAGCAGTACTTC
CDR3aa: CASSLGHQNEQYF
v_gene: TRBV11-2
abundance: -
j_gene: TRBJ2-7
d_gene: -

CDR3nt: TGTGCCAGCAGAGAGGGACAGGCGACGAACACTGAAGCTTTCTTT
CDR3aa: CASREGQATNTEAFF
v_gene: TRBV7-6
abundance: -
j_gene: TRBJ1-1
d_gene: TRBD1

CDR3nt: TGCGCCAGCAGTCAGCGGGGCAAAACTGGAAACACCATATATTTT
CDR3aa: CASSQRGKTGNTIYF
v_gene: TRBV23-1
abundance: -
j_gene: TRBJ1-3
d_gene: -

CDR3nt: TGCAGCGTCGCCAGGCGGGGGCTAGGGGGCTACACCTTC
CDR3aa: CSVARRGLGGYTF
v_gene: TRBV29-1
abundance: -
j_gene: TRBJ1-2
d_gene: -

CDR3nt: TGTGCCTGGGGTGGTCGGACAGGGGTTTACTACGAGCAGTACTTC
CDR3aa: CAWGGRTGVYYEQYF
v_gene: TRBV30
abundance: -
j_gene: TRBJ2-7
d_gene: TRBD1

CDR3nt: TGTGCCAGCAGGATGACTAGCTCCAATGAGCAGTTCTTC
CDR3aa: CASRMTSSNEQFF
v_gene: TRBV7-9
abundance: -
j_gene: TRBJ2-1
d_gene: TRBD2

CDR3nt: TGTGCCAGCAGTGAAGGAACAGGGGAGAGCAATCAGCCCCAGCATTTT
CDR3aa: CASSEGTGESNQPQHF
v_gene: TRBV2
abundance: -
j_gene: TRBJ1-5
d_gene: TRBD1

CDR3nt: TGCGCCAGCAGCTTGGGGGGCTCAGAGAACGGCTACGAGCAGTACTTC
CDR3aa: CASSLGGSENGYEQYF
v_gene: TRBV5-1
abundance: -
j_gene: TRBJ2-7
d_gene: -

CDR3nt: TGTGCCAGCAGCGTAGGGGTAGGGGGCTATGGCTACACCTTC
CDR3aa: CASSVGVGGYGYTF
v_gene: TRBV11-2
abundance: -
j_gene: TRBJ1-2
d_gene: -

CDR3nt: TGCGCCAGCAGCCCTTCGGGAGCTAACTATGGCTACACCTTC
CDR3aa: CASSPSGANYGYTF
v_gene: TRBV10-1
abundance: -
j_gene: TRBJ1-2
d_gene: -

CDR3nt: TGTGCCAGCTCACCGTCCGGGACATGGGCTTTCTTT
CDR3aa: CASSPSGTWAFF
v_gene: TRBV18
abundance: -
j_gene: TRBJ1-1
d_gene: -

CDR3nt: TGTGCCAGCAGCTTAGTGGAGGCACCCTACAATGAGCAGTTCTTC
CDR3aa: CASSLVEAPYNEQFF
v_gene: TRBV7-2
abundance: -
j_gene: TRBJ2-1
d_gene: -

CDR3nt: TGTGCCAGCAGCTTGCGGCGGGGGACCCAGTACTTC
CDR3aa: CASSLRRGTQYF
v_gene: TRBV5-8
abundance: -
j_gene: TRBJ2-5
d_gene: -

CDR3nt: TGTGCCAGCAGTTTTGGGACAGGGGGCGGCTACGAGCAGTACTTC
CDR3aa: CASSFGTGGGYEQYF
v_gene: TRBV27
abundance: -
j_gene: TRBJ2-7
d_gene: TRBD1

CDR3nt: TGTGCCAGCTCAGGCAATCCTGGGGCCAACGTCCTGACTTTC
CDR3aa: CASSGNPGANVLTF
v_gene: TRBV18
abundance: -
j_gene: TRBJ2-6
d_gene: -

CDR3nt: TGTGCCAGCAGCGGGACCACAGGGGCTGAAGCTTTCTTT
CDR3aa: CASSGTTGAEAFF
v_gene: TRBV9
abundance: -
j_gene: TRBJ1-1
d_gene: TRBD1

CDR3nt: TGTGCCAGTAGTATCCCAGCGGGGGGGGGTCTACGAGCAGATACGCAGTATTTT
CDR3aa: CASSIPAGGGLRADTQYF
v_gene: TRBV19
abundance: -
j_gene: TRBJ2-3
d_gene: TRBD2

CDR3nt: TGTGCCAGCAGCCCTCGGACTAGCGGTTCCTACGAGCAGTACTTC
CDR3aa: CASSPRTSGSYEQYF
v_gene: TRBV9
abundance: -
j_gene: TRBJ2-7
d_gene: TRBD2

CDR3nt: TGCGCCAGCAGCCCGCGCCTTGGCGGGGGGAACACCGGGGAGCTGTTTTTT
CDR3aa: CASSPRLGGGNTGELFF
v_gene: TRBV5-1
abundance: -
j_gene: TRBJ2-2
d_gene: TRBD2

CDR3nt: TGTGCCAGCAGTTTAGCGGGAGGGGCTCATGAGCAGTTCTTC
CDR3aa: CASSLAGGAHEQFF
v_gene: TRBV25-1
abundance: -
j_gene: TRBJ2-1
d_gene: TRBD2

CDR3nt: TGTGCCAGCAGTCCGAACGACGGGGGAGCTTCCTACAATGAGCAGTTCTTC
CDR3aa: CASSPNDGGASYNEQFF
v_gene: TRBV5-6
abundance: -
j_gene: TRBJ2-1
d_gene: -

CDR3nt: TGTGCCAGCAGTTACGAGCGGGGGAACTACGAGCAGTACTTC
CDR3aa: CASSYERGNYEQYF
v_gene: TRBV6-5
abundance: -
j_gene: TRBJ2-7
d_gene: TRBD2

CDR3nt: TGCAGCGTTTCTACAGGGGCCGATGGCTACACCTTC
CDR3aa: CSVSTGADGYTF
v_gene: TRBV29-1
abundance: -
j_gene: TRBJ1-2
d_gene: TRBD1

CDR3nt: TGTGCCAGTAGTGACAGGGGCATGAACACTGAAGCTTTCTTT
CDR3aa: CASSDRGMNTEAFF
v_gene: TRBV19
abundance: -
j_gene: TRBJ1-1
d_gene: TRBD1

CDR3nt: TGTGCCAGCGCCAGGCGGGGGGCCACCGGGGAGCTGTTTTTT
CDR3aa: CASARRGATGELFF
v_gene: TRBV5-6
abundance: -
j_gene: TRBJ2-2
d_gene: TRBD2

CDR3nt: TGTGCCAGTAGAGCGGGGACAGGTTCGTACGAGCAGTACTTC
CDR3aa: CASRAGTGSYEQYF
v_gene: TRBV19
abundance: -
j_gene: TRBJ2-7
d_gene: -

CDR3nt: TGTGCCAGCAGACCGCAGGGGGCTACCTACGAGCAGTACTTC
CDR3aa: CASRPQGATYEQYF
v_gene: TRBV6-5
abundance: -
j_gene: TRBJ2-7
d_gene: TRBD1

CDR3nt: TGTGCCAGCAAGGGGCAGGGATTATACAATGAGCAGTTCTTC
CDR3aa: CASKGQGLYNEQFF
v_gene: TRBV27
abundance: -
j_gene: TRBJ2-1
d_gene: -